Detailed here is one T cell receptor (beta chain). These data are taken from a study of T cell changes during pregnancy in multiple sclerosis. Only in-frame clones appear in the TCRdb table, and some are missing; sequencing was by immunoSEQ multiplex PCR. The sample records tens of thousands of clones, just under 95% being singletons. This CDR3 has 14 residues. From germline, CDR1 is LNHDA and CDR2 SQIVND (reference sequence). V shed 5 bases and J shed 5 bases, with 13 bases lying between them. The V call is TRBV19, the J call TRBJ2-1; the D gene is possibly TRBD1 (6 bases). This TCR was sampled from a female donor with multiple sclerosis, enrolled in a pregnancy study. This material consisted of peripheral blood, taken in the third trimester of pregnancy. The DNA of the CDR3 is TGTGCCAGTAGTGCTCAACAGGGCCACAATGAGCAGTTCTTC. Translated: CASSAQQGHNEQFF.